The 29 T cell receptor beta chains below were found in one sample sequenced in a study of T cell repertoires in cytomegalovirus infection. TCRdb ran MiXCR on the reads and lists one entry per CDR3 protein. The sample has 200,000 to 300,000 distinct CDR3 sequences; roughly 12% are singletons. Sequencing was carried out using PBMCs. These receptors were obtained from a human donor in good health (CMV status not recorded). Some clones in this sample may be carry-over from other donors' samples.

This clonotype was detected ten times or more. The rearrangement uses TRBV5-4 and TRBJ2-2; unclear D gene. Trimming removed 0 bases at V and 3 bases at J, with 9 bases between. Germline V gene data show CDR1 as SGHNT and CDR2 as YYREEE (reference sequence). CDR3 length: 15 amino acids. CDR3 bases: TGTGCCAGCAGCTTGGAACAGTGGGACACCGGGGAGCTGTTTTTT. Amino acids: CASSLEQWDTGELFF.

This clonotype was observed at least ten times. The chain employs TRBV10-3 and TRBJ2-7; perhaps TRBD2 as D (6 bases). The CDR3 runs 14 residues. Germline loops: CDR1 ENHRY, CDR2 SYGVKD. Trimming stripped 0 bases from V and 3 bases from J, with 9 bases between. The CDR3 DNA follows: TGTGCCATCAGTGAGTCGGGACTCGACTACGAGCAGTACTTC. Protein: CAISESGLDYEQYF.

This clonotype was detected many times. The chain recombines TRBV7-2 with TRBJ2-1; D ambiguous. The CDR3 consists of 14 residues. Trimming cost V 3 bases and J 2 bases, with 8 bases left between them. Germline lookup yields CDR1 SGHTA and CDR2 FQGNSA. Here the CDR3 reads CASSLPGAYNEQFF. The CDR3 coding sequence is TGTGCCAGCAGCTTGCCAGGAGCCTACAATGAGCAGTTCTTC.

This clonotype was detected only a few times. The chain is built from TRBV19 and TRBJ1-1, with D possibly TRBD1 on 5 matching bases. CDR1 LNHDA and CDR2 SQIVND come from the germline V gene (reference sequence). The CDR3 consists of 13 residues. Trimming removed 3 bases at V and 7 bases at J, with 12 bases between. For the CDR3, the DNA is TGTGCCAGTAGTATTACCCGAGGGGATGAAGCTTTCTTT. Residues: CASSITRGDEAFF.

This clonotype was found many times. CDR3 region: CASSIRQGRGTEAFF. The CDR3 bases are TGTGCCAGCAGCATTCGACAGGGACGAGGAACTGAAGCTTTCTTT. The rearrangement joins TRBV7-2 to TRBJ1-1, with 7 bases identical to TRBD1. There are 15 residues in the CDR3. Per germline, CDR1 SGHTA and CDR2 FQGNSA. The V gene end was trimmed by 5 bases and the J gene end by 5 bases; junction bases not matched to a gene: 11.

This sequence joins TRBV6-1 and TRBJ1-5; 7 bases align to TRBD1. Germline V gives CDR1 MNHNS, CDR2 SASEGT. J was trimmed by 4 bases and V by 8 bases; bases with no gene match: 5. The CDR3 consists of 13 residues. The CDR3: CASGTDKNQPQHF. For the CDR3, the DNA is TGTGCCAGCGGGACAGACAAAAATCAGCCCCAGCATTTT.

This clonotype was seen a handful of times. This chain uses TRBV12-3 or TRBV12-4 with TRBJ1-2; perhaps TRBD1 as D (5 bases). V lost 5 bases and J 8 bases, leaving 15 bases between the germline ends. CDR3 length equals 13 residues. The CDR3 loop is CASSPQAGGGYTF. CDR3 bases: TGTGCCAGCAGTCCCCAAGCGGGGGGAGGCTACACCTTC.

V usage is TRBV5-1 and J usage is TRBJ1-2, with TRBD1 identical over 7 bases. The ends lost 4 bases at V and 4 bases at J; junction bases unmatched: 7. This CDR3 spans 14 amino acids. Germline values: CDR1 SGHRS, CDR2 YFSETQ. The chain's CDR3 is CASSTTGVRYGYTF. In nucleotides, the CDR3 is TGCGCCAGCAGCACAACAGGGGTTCGCTATGGCTACACCTTC.

This clonotype has ten or more counts. The chain couples TRBV7-2 to TRBJ2-2, with 12 bases that match TRBD2. Trimming cost V 2 bases and J 3 bases; bases outside gene matches: 10. The CDR3 extends over 19 amino acids. Per the germline V gene, CDR1 is SGHTA and CDR2 is FQGNSA. CDR3 sequence reads: CASSLNTRLAGEHTGELFF. CDR3 sequence (DNA): TGTGCCAGCAGCTTAAACACTCGACTAGCGGGGGAACACACCGGGGAGCTGTTTTTT. Looking up the rest from reference TRBV7-2 and TRBJ2-2 gives the full variable domain: GAGVSQSPSNKVTEKGKDVELRCDPISGHTALYWYRQSLGQGLEFLIYFQGNSAPDKSGLPSDRFSAERTGGSVSTLTIQRTQQEDSAVYLCASSLNTRLAGEHTGELFFGEGSRLTVL.

The genes are TRBV19 and TRBJ1-2; 8 bases align to TRBD1. The CDR3 spans 14 residues. With 7 bases clipped from V and 5 bases from J, the junction kept 9 bases outside the gene matches. Germline CDR1 reads LNHDA; CDR2 reads SQIVND (reference sequence). CDR3 residues: CASITGTGTYGYTF. The CDR3 DNA reads as TGTGCCAGTATTACCGGGACAGGCACTTATGGCTACACCTTC.

This clonotype has ten or more counts. This chain uses TRBV20-1 with TRBJ1-3; D unclear. V shed 0 bases and J shed 2 bases, with 11 bases lying between them. Per the germline V gene, CDR1 is DFQATT and CDR2 is SNEGSKA (reference sequence). This CDR3 is built from 15 residues. CDR3 DNA sequence: TGCAGTGCTAGAGATCAGACCCGGGCTGGAAACACCATATATTTT. Its translation is CSARDQTRAGNTIYF.

This chain joins TRBV4-2 and TRBJ1-2; the D is unclear. V was clipped by 1 base and J by 4 bases, with 10 bases between them. Germline V gene data show CDR1 as LGHNA and CDR2 as YNFKEQ. The CDR3 is made up of 14 amino acids. In DNA form, the CDR3 reads TGTGCCAGCAGCCAAGCTGCAGCCGCCTATGGCTACACCTTC. It encodes CASSQAAAAYGYTF.

This clonotype has only a few counts. The V call is TRBV4-3, the J call TRBJ2-7; 8 nucleotides match TRBD2. This CDR3 contains 17 residues. Germline trimming cut 4 bases from V and 2 bases from J; bases unmatched to any gene: 13. CDR1 LGHNA and CDR2 YSLEER come from the germline V gene. The CDR3 spells CASSRTVRGRPPYEQYF. CDR3 nucleotides: TGCGCCAGCAGCCGCACCGTACGCGGGAGGCCCCCCTACGAGCAGTACTTC.

This clonotype was recorded a few times. The CDR3 loop reads CAISRDNYEQYF. CDR3 DNA: TGTGCCATCAGCCGAGATAACTACGAGCAGTACTTC. J is TRBJ2-7 and V is TRBV10-3, with no clear D. Germline lookup yields CDR1 ENHRY and CDR2 SYGVKD. The CDR3 runs 12 residues. Deletions cut 6 bases from V and 3 bases from J, with 9 bases between.

This clonotype has ten or more counts. V and J are TRBV6-1 and TRBJ2-2; 12 bases agree with TRBD2. With 5 bases clipped from V and 6 bases from J, the junction kept 4 bases outside the gene matches. CDR3 size: 15 residues. Germline assignment: CDR1 MNHNS and CDR2 SASEGT. CDR3 in amino acids: CASSWTSGTAGELFF. The CDR3 coding sequence is TGTGCCAGCAGTTGGACTAGCGGGACGGCCGGGGAGCTGTTTTTT.

The chain recombines TRBV6-2 or TRBV6-3 with TRBJ2-7, with D possibly matching TRBD2 (5 bases). Trimming cost V 6 bases and J 0 bases, with 12 bases left between them. The CDR3 is 14 amino acids. Germline values: CDR1 MNHEY, CDR2 SVGEGT. Here the CDR3 DNA reads TGTGCCAGCAGCCGGAGTGGACTCTCCTACGAGCAGTACTTC. Translating it yields CASSRSGLSYEQYF.

This clonotype was seen at least ten times. The V and J genes are TRBV10-3 and TRBJ2-7; TRBD1 agrees at 9 bases. CDR3 length: 12 amino acids. Germline CDR1 ENHRY, CDR2 SYGVKD. The CDR3 nucleotides read TGTGCATCGGGACAGGGAGGCTACGAGCAGTACTTC. Amino acids: CASGQGGYEQYF.

This clonotype showed up many times. In DNA form, the CDR3 reads TGTGCCAGCGAACCGGGGGAGCAGGGGGGAGCTTTCTTT. Encoded protein: CASEPGEQGGAFF. The chain employs TRBV28 and TRBJ1-1, with TRBD1 identical over 7 bases. V lost 8 bases to trimming and J lost 10 bases; unmatched junction nucleotides: 13. The germline CDR1 and CDR2 sequences are MDHEN and SYDVKM. This CDR3 is 13 amino acids long.

The V and J genes are TRBV20-1 and TRBJ2-7; TRBD2 matches at 8 bases. CDR3 length: 15 amino acids. In germline, CDR1 is DFQATT, CDR2 SNEGSKA (reference sequence). The J segment lost 0 bases and the V segment lost 3 bases, leaving 7 bases of the junction unmatched. This CDR3 is CSASPWTSPSYEQYF. The CDR3 nucleotides read TGCAGTGCTAGTCCTTGGACTAGCCCCTCCTACGAGCAGTACTTC.

This clonotype was counted only a few times. The chain is built from TRBV20-1 and TRBJ1-5; D unclear. V shed 0 bases and J shed 0 bases, with 12 bases lying between them. This CDR3 has 16 amino acids. CDR1 is DFQATT, CDR2 SNEGSKA, per germline (reference sequence). The CDR3 is CSARDRLTNSNQPQHF. The CDR3 bases are TGCAGTGCTAGAGACCGACTCACAAATAGCAATCAGCCCCAGCATTTT.

The DNA for the CDR3 is TGCGCCAGCAGCCAAGATAGGGACGGGGGGCTTACTGAAGCTTTCTTT. Translating gives CASSQDRDGGLTEAFF. The chain combines TRBV4-3 with TRBJ1-1; possible D gene TRBD1, 6 bases. The germline V gene encodes CDR1 LGHNA and CDR2 YSLEER. This CDR3 region has 16 residues. V gave up 0 bases and J gave up 5 bases, with 16 bases separating them.

The gene calls are TRBV20-1 and TRBJ1-1, with a tentative D call TRBD1 (6 bases). This CDR3 region has 14 residues. V lost 5 bases and J lost 0, with 13 bases in between. Per germline, CDR1 DFQATT and CDR2 SNEGSKA (reference sequence). In DNA form, the CDR3 reads TGCAGTGCTGGGGGGACACCTTTGAACACTGAAGCTTTCTTT. Translated, it gives CSAGGTPLNTEAFF.

As for this clonotype: Germline and junction disagree at one end, which may indicate a read error. The J gene is TRBJ1-1, the V gene TRBV29-1; D ambiguous. The CDR3 has 13 residues. CDR1 SQVTM and CDR2 ANQGSEA come from the germline V gene. The CDR3 loop is CSVDRPMNTEASF. CDR3 nucleotide sequence: TGCAGCGTTGACAGGCCGATGAACACTGAAGCTTCCTTT.

The chain links TRBV20-1 to TRBJ1-1; 8 bases align to TRBD1. CDR3 size: 15 residues. V dropped 0 bases and J dropped 1; count of bases not matched to a gene: 4. In germline, CDR1 is DFQATT, CDR2 SNEGSKA (reference sequence). DNA of the CDR3: TGCAGTGCTAGAGATTCGGGGACAGGGAACACTGAAGCTTTCTTT. Residues: CSARDSGTGNTEAFF.

This clonotype was recorded a few times. The chain uses TRBV3-1 and TRBJ1-3; D is undetermined. This CDR3 is 14 amino acids long. Germline loops: CDR1 LGHDT, CDR2 YNNKEL (reference sequence). The V end lost 4 bases, the J end lost 0 bases, and 7 bases lay between the germline ends. The CDR3 DNA sequence: TGTGCCAGCAGCCCCCTCAGCTCTGGAAACACCATATATTTT. Residues: CASSPLSSGNTIYF.

There are many counts of this clonotype. The chain employs TRBV28 and TRBJ2-5, with unresolved D. Deletions cut 5 bases from V and 2 bases from J, with 15 bases between. The CDR3 spans 15 residues. Per the germline V gene, CDR1 is MDHEN and CDR2 is SYDVKM. CDR3: CASSGPSLWQETQYF. The CDR3 DNA follows: TGTGCCAGCAGTGGACCGTCCCTCTGGCAAGAGACCCAGTACTTC. Variable domain in full (rest from reference TRBV28 and TRBJ2-5): DVKVTQSSRYLVKRTGEKVFLECVQDMDHENMFWYRQDPGLGLRLIYFSYDVKMKEKGDIPEGYSVSREKKERFSLILESASTNQTSMYLCASSGPSLWQETQYFGPGTRLLVL.

The chain employs TRBV5-6 and TRBJ1-1, with a weak D call TRBD1 (5 bases). Germline V gene data show CDR1 as SGHDT and CDR2 as YYEEEE. CDR3 size: 15 residues. V lost 0 bases and J 0 bases, leaving 9 bases between the germline ends. The CDR3 spells CASSLDRSMNTEAFF. As DNA, the CDR3 is TGTGCCAGCAGCTTGGACAGGTCTATGAACACTGAAGCTTTCTTT.

This clonotype was detected ten times or more. This chain joins TRBV5-5 and TRBJ1-1; D perhaps matches TRBD1 (6 bases). Germline V gene data show CDR1 as SGHKS and CDR2 as YYEKEE (reference sequence). The V gene lost 0 bases and the J gene lost 0 bases, with 21 bases spanning the gap. CDR3 length: 19 residues. The CDR3 loop reads CASSLATGQSSLVNTEAFF. For the CDR3, the DNA is TGTGCCAGCAGCTTGGCAACGGGACAAAGTTCCCTGGTGAACACTGAAGCTTTCTTT.

In this sample, this clonotype turned up a few times. V usage is TRBV5-1 and J usage is TRBJ2-5, with TRBD1 matching 7 bases. Trimming at V came to 0 bases and at J to 4 bases, leaving 6 bases not matched to a gene. This CDR3 is 15 amino acids long. CDR1 and CDR2 from the germline V gene are SGHRS and YFSETQ. CDR3 protein: CASSLVDRPRETQYF. The DNA of the CDR3 is TGCGCCAGCAGCTTGGTGGACAGGCCACGAGAGACCCAGTACTTC.